This T cell receptor (beta chain) was captured in a study of shared clonotypes between healthy human individuals. This table comes from immunoSEQ multiplex PCR, and its TCRdb copy is limited to in-frame clones, with some not included. The sample consists of millions of clones, roughly nine tenths of them appearing once. CDR3 length: 16 residues. The trim removed 3 bases at V and 4 bases at J, leaving 7 bases unmatched. Germline loops: CDR1 SGHKS, CDR2 YYEKEE (reference sequence). The TCR sequence derives from a young man in good health. The chain carries TRBV5-5 and TRBJ2-2; 9 nucleotides match TRBD1. The specimen sequenced was naive CD4+ T cells sorted from blood. Subset denoted: CD45RA+ positively selected. The CDR3 protein is CASSSLGTGTTGELFF. The DNA of the CDR3 is TGTGCCAGCAGCTCCCTCGGGACAGGGACCACCGGGGAGCTGTTTTTT. The full variable domain, rest sourced from reference TRBV5-5 and TRBJ2-2, is DAGVTQSPTHLIKTRGQQVTLRCSPISGHKSVSWYQQVLGQGPQFIFQYYEKEERGRGNFPDRFSARQFPNYSSELNVNALLLGDSALYLCASSSLGTGTTGELFFGEGSRLTVL.